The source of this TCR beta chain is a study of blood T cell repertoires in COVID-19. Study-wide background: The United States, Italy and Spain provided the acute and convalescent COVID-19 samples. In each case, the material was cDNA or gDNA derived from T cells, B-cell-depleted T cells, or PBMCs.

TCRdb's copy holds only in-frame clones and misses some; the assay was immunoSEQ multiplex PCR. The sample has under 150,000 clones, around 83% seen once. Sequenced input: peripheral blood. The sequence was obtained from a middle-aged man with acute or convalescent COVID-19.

CDR3: CASWANNGQITDTQYF. In DNA form, the CDR3 reads TGTGCCAGCTGGGCCAACAATGGACAGATCACAGATACGCAGTATTTT. This sequence joins TRBV2 and TRBJ2-3, with D possibly being TRBD1 (6 bases). Germline lookup yields CDR1 SNHLY and CDR2 FYNNEI. CDR3 size: 16 residues. V was shortened by 8 bases and J by 2 bases, with 20 bases between the two germline ends.